This T cell receptor beta chain was recovered during a study of cytomegalovirus exposure and HLA in healthy donors. Primers: 60 Vbeta forward and 13 Jbeta reverse. TCRdb's table, derived via immunoSEQ multiplex PCR, lists solely in-frame clones and lacks some. The repertoire has approximately 110,000 clones, 65% to 80% of them found once; the top ten carry 2.5% to 3.5%. The CDR3 covers 15 residues. The V end was cut by 4 bases, the J end by 0 bases, with 11 bases between. CDR1 SGHRS and CDR2 YFSETQ come from the germline V gene. The receptor comes from a woman aged 35 to 49 in good health and CMV-seronegative. Sequenced material: PBMCs. The V and J genes are TRBV5-1 and TRBJ2-1, with D unclear. CDR3 protein: CASSVTSSSYNEQFF. CDR3 nucleotide sequence: TGCGCCAGCAGCGTGACATCGAGCTCCTACAATGAGCAGTTCTTC.